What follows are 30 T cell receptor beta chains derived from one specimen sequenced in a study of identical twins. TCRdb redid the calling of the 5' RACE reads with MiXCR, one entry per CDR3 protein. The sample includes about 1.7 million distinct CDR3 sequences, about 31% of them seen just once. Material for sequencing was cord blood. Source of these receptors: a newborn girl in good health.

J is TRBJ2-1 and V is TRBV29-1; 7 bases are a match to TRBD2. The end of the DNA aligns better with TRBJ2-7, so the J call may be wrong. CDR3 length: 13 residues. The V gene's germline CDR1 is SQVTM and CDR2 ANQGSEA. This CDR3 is CNIGGGSYNEQYF. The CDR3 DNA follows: TGCAACATCGGCGGGGGTTCCTACAATGAGCAGTACTTC.

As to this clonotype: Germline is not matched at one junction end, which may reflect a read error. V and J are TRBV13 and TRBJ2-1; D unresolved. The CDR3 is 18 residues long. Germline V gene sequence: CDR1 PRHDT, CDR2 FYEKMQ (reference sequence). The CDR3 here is CASSLGLIGWSVYNEQLF. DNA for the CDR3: TGTGCCAGCAGCTTAGGCCTAATCGGGTGGAGTGTCTACAATGAGCAGCTCTTC.

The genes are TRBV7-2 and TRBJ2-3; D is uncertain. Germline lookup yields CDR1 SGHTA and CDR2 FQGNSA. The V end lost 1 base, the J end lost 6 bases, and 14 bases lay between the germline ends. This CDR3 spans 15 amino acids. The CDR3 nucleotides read TGTGCCAGCAGCTTAGAAGTAGCTCACGGGGATACGCAGTATTTT. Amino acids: CASSLEVAHGDTQYF.

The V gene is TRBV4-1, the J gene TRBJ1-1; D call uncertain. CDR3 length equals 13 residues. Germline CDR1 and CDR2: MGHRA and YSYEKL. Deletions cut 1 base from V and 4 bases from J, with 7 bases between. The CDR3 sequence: CASSQVPVTEAFF. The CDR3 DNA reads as TGCGCCAGCAGCCAAGTCCCGGTCACTGAAGCTTTCTTT.

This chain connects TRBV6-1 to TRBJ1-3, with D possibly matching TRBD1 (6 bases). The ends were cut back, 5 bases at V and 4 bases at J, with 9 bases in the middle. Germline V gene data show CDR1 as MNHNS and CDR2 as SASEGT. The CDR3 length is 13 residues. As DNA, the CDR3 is TGTGCCAGCAGTCAGGGGAGAGGAAACACCATATATTTT. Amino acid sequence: CASSQGRGNTIYF.

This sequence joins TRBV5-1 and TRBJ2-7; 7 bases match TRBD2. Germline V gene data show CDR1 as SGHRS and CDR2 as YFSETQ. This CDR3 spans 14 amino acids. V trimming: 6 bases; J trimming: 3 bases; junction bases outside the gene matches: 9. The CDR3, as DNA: TGCGCCAGCACCAGACTAGCATCCGACTACGAGCAGTACTTC. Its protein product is CASTRLASDYEQYF.

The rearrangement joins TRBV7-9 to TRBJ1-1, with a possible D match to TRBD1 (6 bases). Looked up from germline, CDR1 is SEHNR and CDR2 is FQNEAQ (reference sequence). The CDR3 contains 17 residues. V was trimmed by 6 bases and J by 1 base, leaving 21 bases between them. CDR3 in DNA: TGTGCCAGCAGGATAAATTTCAGGGGATGGCGGAACACTGAAGCTTTCTTT. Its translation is CASRINFRGWRNTEAFF.

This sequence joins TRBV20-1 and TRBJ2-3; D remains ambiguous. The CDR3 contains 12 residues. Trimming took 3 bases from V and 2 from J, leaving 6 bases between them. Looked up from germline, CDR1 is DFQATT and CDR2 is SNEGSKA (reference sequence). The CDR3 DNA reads TGCAGTGCTAGCCCGTACACAGATACGCAGTATTTT. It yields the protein CSASPYTDTQYF.

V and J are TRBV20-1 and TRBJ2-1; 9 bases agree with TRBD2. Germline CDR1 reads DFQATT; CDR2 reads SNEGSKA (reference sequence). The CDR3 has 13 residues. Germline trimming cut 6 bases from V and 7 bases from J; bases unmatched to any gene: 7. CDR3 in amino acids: CSAVAGVLNEQFF. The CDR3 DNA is TGCAGTGCAGTAGCGGGAGTACTGAATGAGCAGTTCTTC.

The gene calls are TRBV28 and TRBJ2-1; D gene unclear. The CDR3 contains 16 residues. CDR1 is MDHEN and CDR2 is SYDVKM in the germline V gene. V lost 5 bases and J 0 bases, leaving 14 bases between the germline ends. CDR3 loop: CASSPVFGSSYNEQFF. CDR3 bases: TGTGCCAGCAGTCCCGTCTTTGGAAGCTCCTACAATGAGCAGTTCTTC.

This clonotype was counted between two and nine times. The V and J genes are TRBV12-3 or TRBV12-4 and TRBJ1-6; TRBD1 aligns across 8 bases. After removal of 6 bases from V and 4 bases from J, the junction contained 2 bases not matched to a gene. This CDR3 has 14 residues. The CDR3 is CASRDREYNSPLHF. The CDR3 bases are TGTGCCAGCAGGGACAGGGAGTATAATTCACCCCTCCACTTT.

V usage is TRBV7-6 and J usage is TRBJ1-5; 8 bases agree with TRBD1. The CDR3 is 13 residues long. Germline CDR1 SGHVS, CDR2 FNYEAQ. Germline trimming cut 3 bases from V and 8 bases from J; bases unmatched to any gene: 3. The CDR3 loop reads CASSFGQGKPQHF. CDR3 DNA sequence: TGTGCCAGCAGCTTCGGACAGGGAAAGCCCCAGCATTTT.

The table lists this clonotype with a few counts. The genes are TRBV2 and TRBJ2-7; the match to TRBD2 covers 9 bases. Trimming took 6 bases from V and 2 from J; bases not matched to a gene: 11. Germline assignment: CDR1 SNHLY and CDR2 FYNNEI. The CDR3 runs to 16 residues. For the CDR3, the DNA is TGTGCCAGCAGCTTACGAGCGGGGGGTAATACCTACGAGCAGTACTTC. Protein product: CASSLRAGGNTYEQYF.

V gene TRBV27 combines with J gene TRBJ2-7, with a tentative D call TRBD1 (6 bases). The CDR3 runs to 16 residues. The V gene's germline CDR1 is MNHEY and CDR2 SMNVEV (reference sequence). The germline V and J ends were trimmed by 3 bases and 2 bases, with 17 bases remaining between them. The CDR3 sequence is CASSFGAGTFTYEQYF. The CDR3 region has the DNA TGTGCCAGCAGTTTCGGTGCCGGGACATTCACCTACGAGCAGTACTTC.

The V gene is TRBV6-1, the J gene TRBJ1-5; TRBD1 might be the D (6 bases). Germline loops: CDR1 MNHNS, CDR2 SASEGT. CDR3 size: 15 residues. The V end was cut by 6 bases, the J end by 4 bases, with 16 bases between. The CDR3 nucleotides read TGTGCCAGCAGACCTACAGGGTCCTGGAATCAGCCCCAGCATTTT. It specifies CASRPTGSWNQPQHF.

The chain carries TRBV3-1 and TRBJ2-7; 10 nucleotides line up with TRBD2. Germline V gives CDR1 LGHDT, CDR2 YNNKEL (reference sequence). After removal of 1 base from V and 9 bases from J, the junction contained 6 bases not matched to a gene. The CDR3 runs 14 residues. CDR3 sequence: CASSQGAGGPRQYF. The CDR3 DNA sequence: TGTGCCAGCAGCCAAGGAGCGGGGGGGCCAAGGCAGTACTTC.

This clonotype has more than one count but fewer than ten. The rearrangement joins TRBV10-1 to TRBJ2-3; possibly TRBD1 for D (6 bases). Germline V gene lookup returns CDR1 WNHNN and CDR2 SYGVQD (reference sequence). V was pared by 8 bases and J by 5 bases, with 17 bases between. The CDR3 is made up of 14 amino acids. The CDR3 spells CASANTPRGDTQYF. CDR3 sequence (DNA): TGCGCCAGCGCGAACACCCCCAGGGGAGATACGCAGTATTTT.

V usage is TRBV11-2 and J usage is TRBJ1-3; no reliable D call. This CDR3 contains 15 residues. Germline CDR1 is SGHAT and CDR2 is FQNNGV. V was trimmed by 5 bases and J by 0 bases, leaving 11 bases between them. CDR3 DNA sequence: TGTGCCAGCAGCCCACTGACTGACTCTGGAAACACCATATATTTT. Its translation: CASSPLTDSGNTIYF.

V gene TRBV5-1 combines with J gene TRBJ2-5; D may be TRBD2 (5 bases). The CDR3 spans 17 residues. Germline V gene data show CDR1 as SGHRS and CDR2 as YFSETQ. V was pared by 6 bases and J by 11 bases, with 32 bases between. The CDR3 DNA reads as TGCGCCAGCAACCAAAGAGGGCCGGGTGAGGGTTACAATGAGCAGTACTTC. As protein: CASNQRGPGEGYNEQYF.

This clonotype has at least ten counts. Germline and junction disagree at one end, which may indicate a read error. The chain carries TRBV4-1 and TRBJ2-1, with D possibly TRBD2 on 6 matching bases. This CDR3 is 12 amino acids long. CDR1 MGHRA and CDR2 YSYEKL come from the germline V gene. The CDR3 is CASSRLVNEQFF. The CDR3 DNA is TGTGCCAGCAGCAGACTAGTCAATGAGCAGTTCTTC.

CDR3 residues: CASSQAIAGGYTDTQYF. The CDR3 nucleotides are TGTGCCAGCAGCCAAGCAATAGCGGGGGGCTACACAGATACGCAGTATTTT. The V and J genes are TRBV3-1 and TRBJ2-3, with 10 bases aligning to TRBD2. There are 17 residues in the CDR3. Germline CDR1 is LGHDT and CDR2 is YNNKEL (reference sequence). J was trimmed by 2 bases and V by 1 base; bases with no gene match: 6.

The CDR3, as DNA: TGCGCCAGCAGCCGAATCGTAGCGGGGGGGTACAATGAGCAGTACTTC. This sequence encodes CASSRIVAGGYNEQYF. The chain joins TRBV4-1 to TRBJ2-7; 11 positions agree with TRBD2. V was pared by 4 bases and J by 7 bases, with 12 bases of the junction left unmatched. This CDR3 comprises 16 residues. CDR1 is MGHRA and CDR2 is YSYEKL in the germline V gene.

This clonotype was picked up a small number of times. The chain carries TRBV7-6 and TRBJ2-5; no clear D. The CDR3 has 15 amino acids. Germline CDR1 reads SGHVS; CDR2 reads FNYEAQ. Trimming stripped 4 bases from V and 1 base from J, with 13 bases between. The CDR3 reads CASSSLLRLQETQYF. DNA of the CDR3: TGTGCCAGCAGCTCCCTGCTCCGGCTCCAAGAGACCCAGTACTTC.

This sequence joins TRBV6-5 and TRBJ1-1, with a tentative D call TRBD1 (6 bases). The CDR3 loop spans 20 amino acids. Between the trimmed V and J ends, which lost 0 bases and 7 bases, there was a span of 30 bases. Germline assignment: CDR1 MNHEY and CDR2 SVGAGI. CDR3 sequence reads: CASSYSSGRVAQGSFHEAFF. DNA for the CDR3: TGTGCCAGCAGTTACTCGAGCGGTAGGGTGGCACAGGGTTCTTTCCATGAAGCTTTCTTT.

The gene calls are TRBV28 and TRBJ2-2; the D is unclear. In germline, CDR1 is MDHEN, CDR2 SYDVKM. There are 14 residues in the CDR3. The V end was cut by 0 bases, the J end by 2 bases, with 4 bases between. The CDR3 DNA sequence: TGTGCCAGCAGTTTATGGTACAACACCGGGGAGCTGTTTTTT. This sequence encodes CASSLWYNTGELFF.

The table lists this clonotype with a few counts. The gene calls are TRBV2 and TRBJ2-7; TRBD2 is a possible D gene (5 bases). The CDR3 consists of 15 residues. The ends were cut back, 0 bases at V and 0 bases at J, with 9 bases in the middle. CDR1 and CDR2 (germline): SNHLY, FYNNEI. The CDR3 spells CASSEALRDSYEQYF. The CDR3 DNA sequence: TGTGCCAGCAGTGAAGCGCTCCGGGACTCCTACGAGCAGTACTTC. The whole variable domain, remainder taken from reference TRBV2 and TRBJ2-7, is EPEVTQTPSHQVTQMGQEVILRCVPISNHLYFYWYRQILGQKVEFLVSFYNNEISEKSEIFDDQFSVERPDGSNFTLKIRSTKLEDSAMYFCASSEALRDSYEQYFGPGTRLTVT.

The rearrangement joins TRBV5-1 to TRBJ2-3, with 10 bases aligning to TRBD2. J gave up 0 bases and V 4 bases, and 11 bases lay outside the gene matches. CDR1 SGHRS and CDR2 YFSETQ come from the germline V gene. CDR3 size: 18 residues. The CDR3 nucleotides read TGCGCCAGCAGCGGAAGCGGGAGGGCCCTTACTAGCACAGATACGCAGTATTTT. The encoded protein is CASSGSGRALTSTDTQYF.

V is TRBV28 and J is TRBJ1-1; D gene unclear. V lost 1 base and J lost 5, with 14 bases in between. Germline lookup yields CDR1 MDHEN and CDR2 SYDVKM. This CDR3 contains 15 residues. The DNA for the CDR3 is TGTGCCAGCAGTTTATTCGGAGCCTTGGGAACTGAAGCTTTCTTT. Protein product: CASSLFGALGTEAFF.

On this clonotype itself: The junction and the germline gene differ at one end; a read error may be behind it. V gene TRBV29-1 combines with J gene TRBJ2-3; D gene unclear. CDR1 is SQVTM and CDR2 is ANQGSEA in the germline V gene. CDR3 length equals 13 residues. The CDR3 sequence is CSVEGKPTDTQYF. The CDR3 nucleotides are TGCAGCGTGGAAGGGAAACCCACAGATACGCAGTATTTT.

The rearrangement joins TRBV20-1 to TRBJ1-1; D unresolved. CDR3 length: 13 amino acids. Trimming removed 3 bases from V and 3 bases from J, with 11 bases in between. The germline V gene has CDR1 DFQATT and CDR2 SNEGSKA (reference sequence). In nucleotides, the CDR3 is TGCAGTGCTAGTGACCTTCCTTACACTGAAGCTTTCTTT. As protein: CSASDLPYTEAFF.